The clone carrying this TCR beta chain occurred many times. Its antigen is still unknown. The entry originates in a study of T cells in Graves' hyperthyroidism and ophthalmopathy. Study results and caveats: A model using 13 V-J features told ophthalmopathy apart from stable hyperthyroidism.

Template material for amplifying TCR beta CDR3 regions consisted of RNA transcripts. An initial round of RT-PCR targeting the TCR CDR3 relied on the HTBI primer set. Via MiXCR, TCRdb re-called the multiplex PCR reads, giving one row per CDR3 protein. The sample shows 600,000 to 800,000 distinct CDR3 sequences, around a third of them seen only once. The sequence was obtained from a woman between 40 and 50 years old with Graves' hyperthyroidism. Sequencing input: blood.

The CDR3 nucleotides read TGTGCCAGCAGCAATACGCGGTGGGACAGGCAGAACACTGAAGCTTTCTTT. It translates to CASSNTRWDRQNTEAFF. This chain uses TRBV7-8 with TRBJ1-1, with 8 bases aligning to TRBD1. CDR3 size: 17 residues. Germline CDR1 is SGHVS and CDR2 is FQNEAQ. After removal of 5 bases from V and 1 base from J, the junction contained 12 bases not matched to a gene.